The 22 T cell receptor beta chains listed next were all sequenced from one sample in a study of blood T cells in healthy people across ages. A second PCR of 7 to 11 cycles used a sample-barcoded 5' primer and a J-beta primer mix. MiXCR was run by TCRdb on the 5' RACE reads, yielding one entry per CDR3 protein. The sample has approximately 600,000 distinct CDR3 sequences; about 54% are singletons. The sequenced material came from blood. These receptors were taken from a man aged 55 to 70 in good health.

The chain has TRBV3-1 and TRBJ1-5; D gene ambiguous. Germline V gene lookup returns CDR1 LGHDT and CDR2 YNNKEL (reference sequence). This CDR3 has 13 residues. Trimming pared 6 bases from V and 0 bases from J, leaving 6 bases between. Here the CDR3 reads CASSPDSNQPQHF. In DNA form, the CDR3 reads TGTGCCAGCAGTCCCGATAGCAATCAGCCCCAGCATTTT. The variable domain in full, completed from reference TRBV3-1 and TRBJ1-5, reads DTAVSQTPKYLVTQMGNDKSIKCEQNLGHDTMYWYKQDSKKFLKIMFSYNNKELIINETVPNRFSPKSPDKAHLNLHINSLELGDSAVYFCASSPDSNQPQHFGDGTRLSIL.

The chain links TRBV3-1 to TRBJ1-4; 8 bases line up with TRBD1. Germline V gene sequence: CDR1 LGHDT, CDR2 YNNKEL (reference sequence). CDR3 length: 15 amino acids. The ends lost 4 bases at V and 8 bases at J; junction bases unmatched: 9. The CDR3 DNA follows: TGTGCCAGCAGCCGGACTGACAGGGGTAGAGAAAAACTGTTTTTT. Its translation: CASSRTDRGREKLFF.

This clonotype was observed a handful of times. The chain carries TRBV10-3 and TRBJ1-1; 8 nucleotides match TRBD1. The CDR3 loop spans 14 amino acids. From germline, CDR1 is ENHRY and CDR2 SYGVKD. V shed 4 bases, J shed 5 bases, and the junction held 6 bases outside the gene matches. For the CDR3, the DNA is TGTGCCATCAGTGCCGACAGGGGAAGTACTGAAGCTTTCTTT. Its protein product is CAISADRGSTEAFF.

V usage is TRBV15 and J usage is TRBJ2-5, with 9 bases fitting TRBD1. CDR1 LNHNV and CDR2 YYDKDF come from the germline V gene (reference sequence). V lost 5 bases and J lost 2; bases outside the gene matches: 6. This CDR3 has 15 amino acids. The CDR3 is CATSDPGTGQETQYF. CDR3 coding DNA: TGTGCCACCAGCGACCCCGGGACAGGGCAAGAGACCCAGTACTTC.

This clonotype turned up a few times. The J gene is TRBJ2-3, the V gene TRBV6-2 or TRBV6-3, with 7 bases identical to TRBD2. CDR3 length: 14 amino acids. CDR1 and CDR2 (germline): MNHEY, SVGEGT. Trimming removed 2 bases from V and 8 bases from J; junction bases left unmatched: 7. CDR3 in DNA: TGTGCCAGCAGTTACCTGGGGGGGGAAGCTACGCAGTATTTT. It specifies CASSYLGGEATQYF.

This CDR3 is CASSSRRGEETQYF. CDR3 coding DNA: TGTGCCAGCAGCTCCCGAAGGGGAGAAGAGACCCAGTACTTC. The gene calls are TRBV27 and TRBJ2-5; the D gene could be TRBD1 or TRBD2 (5 bases each). The CDR3 sequence is 14 residues long. Germline CDR1 MNHEY, CDR2 SMNVEV (reference sequence). Trimming cost V 6 bases and J 3 bases, with 14 bases left between them.

This chain connects TRBV7-2 to TRBJ2-1; no definite D call. The J call is in doubt because the DNA end fits TRBJ2-7 better. The CDR3 extends over 13 amino acids. CDR1 and CDR2 from the germline V gene are SGHTA and FQGNSA. The CDR3 DNA sequence: TGTGCCAGCAGCTTAGAAGGGCTCTACGAGCAGTACTTC. Encoded protein: CASSLEGLYEQYF.

This clonotype came up once. The V and J genes are TRBV5-1 and TRBJ2-7; D call uncertain. The V and J ends lost 3 bases and 0 bases respectively, with 7 bases between them. This CDR3 contains 13 residues. Germline loops: CDR1 SGHRS, CDR2 YFSETQ. CDR3 DNA sequence: TGCGCCAGCAGCTCCCGAACCTCCTACGAGCAGTACTTC. Amino acid sequence: CASSSRTSYEQYF.

This chain connects TRBV7-2 to TRBJ2-5; D possibly corresponds to TRBD2 (6 bases). The V gene lost 7 bases and the J gene lost 5 bases, with 14 bases spanning the gap. Looked up from germline, CDR1 is SGHTA and CDR2 is FQGNSA. CDR3 size: 13 residues. Here the CDR3 DNA reads TGTGCCAGCATCCGACTAGAGATGGAGACCCAGTACTTC. Its translation is CASIRLEMETQYF.

The chain joins TRBV29-1 to TRBJ2-7; the match to TRBD2 covers 11 bases. The CDR3 spans 14 residues. V lost 4 bases, J lost 0 bases, and 2 bases stayed unmatched. Per germline, CDR1 SQVTM and CDR2 ANQGSEA. This chain's CDR3 is CSVVGLADSYEQYF. The CDR3 nucleotides are TGCAGCGTTGTGGGACTAGCGGACTCCTACGAGCAGTACTTC.

V usage is TRBV3-1 and J usage is TRBJ2-7; D remains unclear. The germline gives CDR1 LGHDT, CDR2 YNNKEL (reference sequence). The CDR3 spans 14 residues. V was shortened by 1 base and J by 2 bases, with 9 bases between the two germline ends. CDR3 amino acids: CASSQGRPPYEQYF. CDR3 bases: TGTGCCAGCAGCCAAGGCAGGCCTCCCTACGAGCAGTACTTC.

The genes are TRBV4-1 and TRBJ1-2, with TRBD1 as a possible D gene (5 bases). Per germline, CDR1 MGHRA and CDR2 YSYEKL. With 3 bases removed from V and 10 bases from J, the gap between germline ends came to 21 bases. The CDR3 is 15 amino acids. DNA for the CDR3: TGCGCCAGCAGCCAGATCCTGGGACTATCGGGACTCTACACCTTC. This codes for CASSQILGLSGLYTF.

This clonotype was counted a few times. V and J are TRBV10-3 and TRBJ2-5; TRBD2 matches at 9 bases. Looked up from germline, CDR1 is ENHRY and CDR2 is SYGVKD. Trimming at V came to 3 bases and at J to 7 bases, leaving 9 bases not matched to a gene. There are 15 residues in the CDR3. This CDR3 reads CAISDRLAAPGTQYF. The CDR3 DNA follows: TGTGCCATCAGTGATAGACTAGCGGCGCCGGGGACCCAGTACTTC.

The rearrangement links TRBV2 to TRBJ1-6, with a tentative D call TRBD1 (6 bases). Trimming cost V 8 bases and J 8 bases, with 13 bases left between them. The length of the CDR3 is 13 residues. Germline CDR1 SNHLY, CDR2 FYNNEI. The CDR3 sequence is CASGGREHSPLHF. The CDR3 coding sequence is TGTGCCAGCGGGGGCAGGGAGCATTCACCCCTCCACTTT. The variable domain in full, completed from reference TRBV2 and TRBJ1-6, reads EPEVTQTPSHQVTQMGQEVILRCVPISNHLYFYWYRQILGQKVEFLVSFYNNEISEKSEIFDDQFSVERPDGSNFTLKIRSTKLEDSAMYFCASGGREHSPLHFGNGTRLTVT.

The genes are TRBV15 and TRBJ2-1; TRBD2 matches at 11 bases. The CDR3 has 17 amino acids. With V trimmed by 4 bases and J by 0 bases, 5 bases remained unmatched. The V gene's germline CDR1 is LNHNV and CDR2 YYDKDF (reference sequence). The CDR3 is CATSITSGGFSYNEQFF. The DNA for the CDR3 is TGTGCCACCAGCATAACTAGCGGGGGTTTCTCCTACAATGAGCAGTTCTTC.

On this clonotype: One end of the junction is discordant with germline, which a read error may explain. V and J are TRBV20-1 and TRBJ1-5; D is perhaps TRBD1 (6 bases). The CDR3 has 15 residues. Germline loops: CDR1 DFQATT, CDR2 SNEGSKA (reference sequence). The CDR3 loop is CSARGDIDSNQPQHF. CDR3 coding DNA: TGCAGTGCAAGAGGGGACATAGATAGCAATCAGCCCCAGCATTTT.

This chain joins TRBV6-4 and TRBJ2-6; 8 nucleotides agree with TRBD2. Trimming at V came to 0 bases and at J to 0 bases, leaving 1 base not matched to a gene. There are 17 residues in the CDR3. Germline V lookup: CDR1 MRHNA, CDR2 SNTAGT. CDR3 coding DNA: TGTGCCAGCAGTGACTCGGGGACTAGCTCTGGGGCCAACGTCCTGACTTTC. It yields the protein CASSDSGTSSGANVLTF.

This clonotype occurred a few times. The chain combines TRBV6-2 or TRBV6-3 with TRBJ2-1; 7 bases are shared with TRBD1. Unmatched junction bases numbered 6, after V lost 4 bases and J lost 9 bases. This CDR3 comprises 13 residues. Germline CDR1 is MNHEY and CDR2 is SVGEGT. The CDR3 coding sequence is TGTGCCAGCAGTTTCGGACAGGTGGGTGAGCAGTTCTTC. As protein: CASSFGQVGEQFF.

The chain carries TRBV20-1 and TRBJ2-2; D not certain. The length of the CDR3 is 15 residues. Trimming cost V 0 bases and J 2 bases, with 10 bases left between them. Looked up from germline, CDR1 is DFQATT and CDR2 is SNEGSKA (reference sequence). CDR3 nucleotides: TGCAGTGCTAGAGATTTTGGCTTAAACACCGGGGAGCTGTTTTTT. Its translation: CSARDFGLNTGELFF.

The chain combines TRBV20-1 with TRBJ1-1; D not certain. V dropped 3 bases and J dropped 0 bases, with 20 bases sitting between them. The CDR3 is 17 residues long. Per the germline V gene, CDR1 is DFQATT and CDR2 is SNEGSKA (reference sequence). CDR3 protein: CSASTPLNGAMNTEAFF. Written as DNA, the CDR3 is TGCAGTGCTAGCACCCCACTGAACGGCGCGATGAACACTGAAGCTTTCTTT.

This clonotype was counted between two and nine times. This chain links TRBV7-9 with TRBJ1-6, with no clear D. The CDR3 contains 15 residues. Trimming stripped 1 base from V and 9 bases from J, with 13 bases between. Germline CDR1 SEHNR, CDR2 FQNEAQ (reference sequence). In DNA, the CDR3 is TGTGCCAGCAGCTTAGTCGACGCGGGGATTTCACCCCTCCACTTT. Its protein is CASSLVDAGISPLHF.

The rearrangement links TRBV6-2 or TRBV6-3 to TRBJ1-2; 9 nucleotides agree with TRBD1. The CDR3 covers 14 residues. Germline values: CDR1 MNHEY, CDR2 SVGEGT. Trimming removed 5 bases from V and 4 bases from J; junction bases left unmatched: 5. The CDR3 nucleotides are TGTGCCAGCAGTCCCGGGACAGGGTCCTATGGCTACACCTTC. It encodes CASSPGTGSYGYTF.